This TCR beta chain was recovered during a study of shared clonotypes between healthy human individuals. About this clone itself: Other DNA variants within this sample encode the same CDR3.

This CDR3 region has 13 residues. The V gene lost 2 bases and the J gene lost 6 bases, with 8 bases spanning the gap. CDR1 is SGHRS, CDR2 YFSETQ, per germline. TCRdb's copy holds only in-frame clones and misses some; the assay was immunoSEQ multiplex PCR. The sample yields more than 850,000 clones, around three quarters seen once. CD4+ cells underwent separation, giving CD45RA+ naive and CD45RA-negative memory subsets. V and J are TRBV5-1 and TRBJ2-2; D is perhaps TRBD1 (5 bases). This sequence originates from a man aged 18-30 years in good health. Some clones in this sample may be carry-over from other donors' samples. Sample: memory CD4+ T cells from PBMCs. Specified subset: CD45RA-negative fraction. The CDR3 DNA reads TGCGCCAGCAGCTTTCAGGGATCCGGGGAGCTGTTTTTT. It is translated as CASSFQGSGELFF. Full variable domain (missing parts from reference TRBV5-1 and TRBJ2-2): KAGVTQTPRYLIKTRGQQVTLSCSPISGHRSVSWYQQTPGQGLQFLFEYFSETQRNKGNFPGRFSGRQFSNSRSEMNVSTLELGDSALYLCASSFQGSGELFFGEGSRLTVL.